A selection of T cell receptor beta chains follows, all from one sample in a study of blood T cell repertoires in COVID-19. The method was immunoSEQ multiplex PCR; TCRdb's version includes in-frame clones alone and lacks a portion of them. The repertoire holds a few hundred thousand clones, with about nine tenths as singletons. Sequenced input: peripheral blood. The source is a man aged 45-60 years with active or convalescent COVID-19. The CDR3 runs from the conserved cysteine through the conserved F or W. The D gene is left open where the match is weak. Rows may omit the clone size; those that give it use once, few, many or a size class.

17	.	TRBV5-1	TRBJ1-1	.	TGCGCCAGCAGCCAAGGTCGGGACTCCCAAAGGATCACTGAAGCTTTCTTT	CASSQGRDSQRITEAFF
15	TRBD1	TRBV9	TRBJ2-1	once	TGTGCCAGCAGCGTACAGACAGGGCCCCCCAATGAGCAGTTCTTC	CASSVQTGPPNEQFF
14	TRBD1	TRBV5-1	TRBJ2-7	.	TGCGCCAGCAGCCGCCAGACAGGGGGAGACGAGCAGTACTTC	CASSRQTGGDEQYF
16	.	TRBV1	TRBJ1-3	.	TGCACCAGCAGCCAAAGGACAGGGAACTCCGGAAACACCATATATTTT	CTSSQRTGNSGNTIYF
13	.	TRBV2	TRBJ1-2	.	TGTGCCAGCAGAAAGGACACCGCCTATGGCTACACCTTC	CASRKDTAYGYTF
12	.	TRBV6-5	TRBJ1-2	.	TGTGCCAGCAGTTACAACAGGGATGGCTACACCTTC	CASSYNRDGYTF
13	.	TRBV30	TRBJ1-5	.	TGTGCCTGGAGTTTCAGTAGCAATCAGCCCCAGCATTTT	CAWSFSSNQPQHF
13	TRBD1	TRBV12-3/TRBV12-4	TRBJ2-7	once	TGTGCCAGCAGTTGGGACAGGGGAAGGGAGCAGTACTTC	CASSWDRGREQYF
15	TRBD1	TRBV6-1	TRBJ1-2	.	TGTGCCAGCAGTGAAGCTGGACAGGGAAGCAAGGGCTACACCTTC	CASSEAGQGSKGYTF
15	.	TRBV6-5	TRBJ2-7	few	TGTGCCAGCAGTTACTCGTTCACCACTCCCTACGAGCAGTACTTC	CASSYSFTTPYEQYF
18	.	TRBV7-9	TRBJ2-6	.	TGTGCCAGCAGCCCCTTGACTCTGGGGCGCTCTGGGGCCAACGTCCTGACTTTC	CASSPLTLGRSGANVLTF